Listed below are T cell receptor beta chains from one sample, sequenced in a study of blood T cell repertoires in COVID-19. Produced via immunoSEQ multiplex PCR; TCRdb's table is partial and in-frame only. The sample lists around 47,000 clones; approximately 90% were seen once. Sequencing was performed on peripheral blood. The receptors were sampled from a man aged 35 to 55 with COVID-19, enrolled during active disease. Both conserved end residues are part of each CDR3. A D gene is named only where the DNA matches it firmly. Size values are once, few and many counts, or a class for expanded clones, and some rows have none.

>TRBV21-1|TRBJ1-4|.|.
TGTGCCAGCCCCCCGGGAGTGCTGGGGGAAAAACTGTTTTTT
CASPPGVLGEKLFF
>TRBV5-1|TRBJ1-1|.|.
TGCGCCAGCAGCTTGGGGACAGCTAACACTGAAGCTTTCTTT
CASSLGTANTEAFF
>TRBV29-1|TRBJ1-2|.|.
TGCAGCGTTGCGACAGGTGCCCCCTATGGCTACACCTTC
CSVATGAPYGYTF
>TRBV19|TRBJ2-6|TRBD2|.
TGTGCCAGTAGTATTAGCGGGGGGGCCTCTGGGGCCAACGTCCTGACTTTC
CASSISGGASGANVLTF
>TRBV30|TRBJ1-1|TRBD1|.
TGTGCCGGGAAACGGGACAGGGGTACTGAAGCTTTCTTT
CAGKRDRGTEAFF
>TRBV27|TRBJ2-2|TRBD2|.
TGTGCCAGCAGCTCGGCGGGGGGTGGGGAGCTGTTTTTT
CASSSAGGGELFF
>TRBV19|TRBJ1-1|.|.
TGTGCCAGTAGTATTTTCCGGGGGGCGACTGAAGCTTTCTTT
CASSIFRGATEAFF
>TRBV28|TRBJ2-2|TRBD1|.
TGTGCCAGCAGTTTTTTCGCGAGGGGGCCCCCCGGGGAGCTGTTTTTT
CASSFFARGPPGELFF
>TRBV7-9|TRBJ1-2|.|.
TGTGCCAGCAGCTTAGACAGAGCAGGCTACACCTTC
CASSLDRAGYTF
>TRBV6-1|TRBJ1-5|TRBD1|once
TGTGCCAGCAGTGCCCCGACAGGGTCAGATAGCAATCAGCCCCAGCATTTT
CASSAPTGSDSNQPQHF
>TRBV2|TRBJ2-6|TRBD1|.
TGTGCCAGCAGGCCGGGACAGGGGTCCTCTGGGGCCAACGTCCTGACTTTC
CASRPGQGSSGANVLTF
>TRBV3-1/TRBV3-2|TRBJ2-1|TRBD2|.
TGTGCCAGCAGCCAAGTTTCCCCGGGACTAGCGGGAGCCGGCTACAATGAGCAGTTCTTC
CASSQVSPGLAGAGYNEQFF
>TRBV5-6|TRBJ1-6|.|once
TGTGCCAGCAGCTTGTACAGGGTCAGCAATTCACCCCTCCACTTT
CASSLYRVSNSPLHF
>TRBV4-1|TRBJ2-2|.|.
TGCGCCAGCAGCCCCCCCGGCTGGGGGGAGAACACCGGGGAGCTGTTTTTT
CASSPPGWGENTGELFF
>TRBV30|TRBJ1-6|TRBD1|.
TGTGCCTGGAGTGACGGACAGGGCATTTCACCCCTCCACTTT
CAWSDGQGISPLHF
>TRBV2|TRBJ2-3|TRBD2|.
TGTGCCAGCAGACCCACCGGGGCGGGGGGGGTTGGTACGCAGTATTTT
CASRPTGAGGVGTQYF
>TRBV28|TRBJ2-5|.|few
TGTGCCAGCAGTTCAACCAGGGAGACCCAGTACTTC
CASSSTRETQYF
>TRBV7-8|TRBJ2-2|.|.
TGTGCCAGCAGCTTCCTGACTAGCACCGGGGAGCTGTTTTTT
CASSFLTSTGELFF
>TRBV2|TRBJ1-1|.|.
TGTGCCAGCAGTGCGGACACTGAAGCTTTCTTT
CASSADTEAFF
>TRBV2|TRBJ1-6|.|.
TGTGCCAGCAGTGGGACAGCGTCCTATAATTCACCCCTCCACTTT
CASSGTASYNSPLHF
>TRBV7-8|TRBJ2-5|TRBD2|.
TGTGCCAGCAGCTTCCTCCCCGGGACTAGCGCTCAAGAGACCCAGTACTTC
CASSFLPGTSAQETQYF
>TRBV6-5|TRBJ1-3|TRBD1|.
TGTGCCAGCAGTTTAAACAGGGGGAATGGAAACACCATATATTTT
CASSLNRGNGNTIYF
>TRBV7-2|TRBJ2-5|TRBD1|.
TGTGCCAGCAGCAGTTACAGGGGGCAGGAGACCCAGTACTTC
CASSSYRGQETQYF
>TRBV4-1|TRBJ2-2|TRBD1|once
TGCGCCAGCAGCCGGGGACAGGGTTTGGGGGAGCTGTTTTTT
CASSRGQGLGELFF
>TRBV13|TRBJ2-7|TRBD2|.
TGTGCCAGCAGCGGACCCACCGGGACTAGCGGGAGGGGCGAGCAGTACTTC
CASSGPTGTSGRGEQYF
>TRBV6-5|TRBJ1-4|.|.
TGTGCCAGCAGTTACTTGGGGGGAAAACTGTTTTTT
CASSYLGGKLFF
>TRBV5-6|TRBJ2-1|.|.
TGTGCCAGCAGCTTGCCGTACGGGAACAATGAGCAGTTCTTC
CASSLPYGNNEQFF
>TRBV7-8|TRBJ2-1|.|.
TGTGCCAGCAGCTCCAGACAGTACAATGAGCAGTTCTTC
CASSSRQYNEQFF
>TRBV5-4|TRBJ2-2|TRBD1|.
TGTGCCAGCAGCTTGACAGGGGGGACCGGGGAGCTGTTTTTT
CASSLTGGTGELFF
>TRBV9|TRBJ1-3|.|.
TGTGCCAGCAGCACTAAAGACAGCTTCTCTGGAAACACCATATATTTT
CASSTKDSFSGNTIYF
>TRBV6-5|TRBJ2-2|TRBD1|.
TGTGCCAGTGTAGGGGGCCCCGGGGAGCTGTTTTTT
CASVGGPGELFF
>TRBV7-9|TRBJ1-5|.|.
TGTGCCAGCAGCCACGTCACGAGGGACACTGGCCCCAATCAGCCCCAGCATTTT
CASSHVTRDTGPNQPQHF
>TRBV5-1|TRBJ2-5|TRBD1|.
TGCGCCAGCAGCTTGCAGGGGGCGAGGGAGACCCAGTACTTC
CASSLQGARETQYF
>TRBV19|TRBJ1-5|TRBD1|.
TGTGCCAGTAGTATAGATGGGGGGACAGGGTGGGGAGGCAATCAGCCCCAGCATTTT
CASSIDGGTGWGGNQPQHF
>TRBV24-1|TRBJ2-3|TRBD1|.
TGTGCCACCAGTGATAGGGGGCCTAGCACAGATACGCAGTATTTT
CATSDRGPSTDTQYF
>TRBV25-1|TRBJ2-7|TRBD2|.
TGTGCCAGCAGTGAATCGGAGCGGGAGGGCGGTGAGCAGTACTTC
CASSESEREGGEQYF
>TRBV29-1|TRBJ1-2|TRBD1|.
TGCAGCGTTCCCCAAAGCGTGACAGGGTTAGGCTACACCTTC
CSVPQSVTGLGYTF
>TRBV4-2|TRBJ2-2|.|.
TGTGCCAGCAGCCAAGCCCTATCTCCGCCAGGGCGGGGTGGCACCGGGGAGCTGTTTTTT
CASSQALSPPGRGGTGELFF
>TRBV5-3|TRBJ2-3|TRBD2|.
TGTGCCAGAAGCTTCGGACTAGCGGGAGACAGAACAGATAGCACAGATACGCAGTATTTT
CARSFGLAGDRTDSTDTQYF
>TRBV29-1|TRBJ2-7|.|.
TGCAGCGTTGACACGACAGGCGCTAGCTACGAGCAGTACTTC
CSVDTTGASYEQYF
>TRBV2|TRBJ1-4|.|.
TGTGCCAGCAGTGGGCAGGGTCTTAATGAAAAACTGTTTTTT
CASSGQGLNEKLFF
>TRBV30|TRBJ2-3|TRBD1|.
TGTGCCTGGGGACAGGGGGCAAGCACAGATACGCAGTATTTT
CAWGQGASTDTQYF
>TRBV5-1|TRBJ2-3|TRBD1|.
TGCGCCAGCGCACAGGGGTCCCGCACAGATACGCAGTATTTT
CASAQGSRTDTQYF
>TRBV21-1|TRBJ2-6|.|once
TGTGCCAGAGGGGGAGACTCTGGGGCCAACGTCCTGACTTTC
CARGGDSGANVLTF
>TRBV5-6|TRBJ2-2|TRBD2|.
TGTGCCAGCAGGCTAGCGGGATACACCGGGGAGCTGTTTTTT
CASRLAGYTGELFF
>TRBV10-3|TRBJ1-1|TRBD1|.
TGTGCCATCGTGGGACAGGGGAACACTGAAGCTTTCTTT
CAIVGQGNTEAFF
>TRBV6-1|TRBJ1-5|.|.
TGTGCCAGCAGTGAGATAACAGGCAATCAGCCCCAGCATTTT
CASSEITGNQPQHF
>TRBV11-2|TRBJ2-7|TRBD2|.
TGTGCCAGCAGCATCCTAGCGGGAGAAACCTACGAGCAGTACTTC
CASSILAGETYEQYF
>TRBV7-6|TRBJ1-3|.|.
TGTGCCAGCAGCCCTGGGACTTCCTCTGGAAACACCATATATTTT
CASSPGTSSGNTIYF
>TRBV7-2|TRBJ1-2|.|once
TGTGCCAGCAGCTCCGGACAGCATCATGGCTACACCTTC
CASSSGQHHGYTF
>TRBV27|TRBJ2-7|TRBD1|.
TGTGCCAGCACCACTGGACAGGGGGCCTACGAGCAGTACTTC
CASTTGQGAYEQYF
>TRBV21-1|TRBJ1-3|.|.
TGTGCCAGCAAAAAAATTAGACAGGGGCCGCGCCATGGTGGAAACACCATATATTTT
CASKKIRQGPRHGGNTIYF
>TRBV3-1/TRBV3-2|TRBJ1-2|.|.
TGTGCCAGCAGGAAGGAAGGCGGCAACTATGGCTACACCTTC
CASRKEGGNYGYTF
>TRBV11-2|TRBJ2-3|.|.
TGTGCCAGCAGCCCAAAGGGGGGGAAGCTCGGCACAGATACGCAGTATTTT
CASSPKGGKLGTDTQYF
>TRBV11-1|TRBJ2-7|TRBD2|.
TGTGCCAGCAGCTTACTAGCGGGAGTATCCTACGAGCAGTACTTC
CASSLLAGVSYEQYF
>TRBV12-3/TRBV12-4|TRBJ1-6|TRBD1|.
TGTGCCAGCAGGGGACAGGGAAGCTCACCCCTCCACTTT
CASRGQGSSPLHF
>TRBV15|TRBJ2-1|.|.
TGTGCCACTACTCATGAGCAGTTCTTC
CATTHEQFF